The 4 T cell receptor beta chains listed next were all sequenced from one sample in a study of molecular identifiers for immune sequencing clone quantification. TCRdb reprocessed the PCR reads via MiXCR and lists one record per CDR3 protein. Altogether about 510,000 distinct CDR3 sequences are present, 20% to 25% being singletons, with the ten largest covering about 0.78%. Sequenced input: naive CD8+ T cells from blood, with Jurkat cell RNA spiked in. Subset: FACS-sorted CD8+CD4-CCR7+CD45RA+ naive T cells. All receptors come from a human donor in good health. Some libraries in this study had Jurkat cell RNA spiked in.

Of note for this clonotype: A much larger clone sits a single nucleotide away, making a read error possible. The chain couples TRBV27 to TRBJ2-7; D not certain. Germline V gene sequence: CDR1 MNHEY, CDR2 SMNVEV (reference sequence). The V end was cut by 5 bases, the J end by 3 bases, with 20 bases between. The CDR3 is made up of 16 amino acids. The chain's CDR3 is CASSPWSTKSIYEQYF. DNA of the CDR3: TGTGCCAGCAGTCCCTGGTCCACCAAGTCTATCTACGAGCAGTACTTC.

This clonotype was detected only a few times. V gene TRBV6-5 combines with J gene TRBJ2-1, with D uncertain. The germline CDR1 and CDR2 sequences are MNHEY and SVGAGI. The length of the CDR3 is 13 residues. The V and J ends lost 6 bases and 10 bases respectively, with 16 bases between them. The CDR3 nucleotides are TGTGCCAGCAGCAACGCCTGGCTAGGGGAGCAGTTCTTC. Its translation is CASSNAWLGEQFF.

This clonotype has at least ten counts. CDR3: CASSWGASGGSEQYF. In DNA form, the CDR3 reads TGTGCCAGCAGCTGGGGTGCTAGCGGGGGTTCCGAGCAGTACTTC. The V gene is TRBV5-8, the J gene TRBJ2-7; TRBD2 matches at 10 bases. CDR1 is SGHTS, CDR2 YDEGEE, per germline. V gave up 3 bases and J gave up 6 bases; unmatched junction bases: 9. The CDR3 consists of 15 residues. The full variable domain, with the rest looked up from reference TRBV5-8 and TRBJ2-7, is EAGVTQSPTHLIKTRGQQATLRCSPISGHTSVYWYQQALGLGLQFLLWYDEGEERNRGNFPPRFSGRQFPNYSSELNVNALELEDSALYLCASSWGASGGSEQYFGPGTRLTVT.

This clonotype showed up just a few times. The chain is built from TRBV9 and TRBJ2-2; 9 bases are shared with TRBD2. Losses at the gene ends were 0 bases for V and 1 base for J; bases not matched to a gene: 10. Germline V gene data show CDR1 as SGDLS and CDR2 as YYNGEE. The CDR3 is 19 residues long. For the CDR3, the DNA is TGTGCCAGCAGCGTAGCACCCCTAGCGGGAAGTGGGAACACCGGGGAGCTGTTTTTT. Translated, it gives CASSVAPLAGSGNTGELFF.